These 27 T cell receptor beta chains originate from one sample sequenced in a study of blood T cells in healthy people across ages. A second roughly 6 to 11 cycle PCR used barcoded and J-beta primers. TCRdb independently ran MiXCR on the 5' RACE reads; one entry per CDR3 protein. The sample has fewer than 1.5 million distinct CDR3 sequences, around 39% seen once; the top ten hold 7.9%. The sample consisted of blood. Receptor source: a woman under 30 in good health.

The CDR3 nucleotides read TGTGCCAGCAGTGCGGGGAATTCTGTTTATAGCAATCAGCCCCAGCATTTT. Translation gives CASSAGNSVYSNQPQHF. The chain carries TRBV6-1 and TRBJ1-5; no clear D. Trimming left V 4 bases short and J 0 bases short, with 16 bases between. The CDR3 is 17 amino acids. The germline gives CDR1 MNHNS, CDR2 SASEGT.

The chain combines TRBV28 with TRBJ1-1; D is uncertain. V was shortened by 10 bases and J by 4 bases, with 22 bases between the two germline ends. The CDR3 consists of 15 residues. The germline V gene encodes CDR1 MDHEN and CDR2 SYDVKM. In DNA form, the CDR3 reads TGTGCCATCACAACTCATGGCAGAGTCGGCACTGAAGCTTTCTTT. This translates into CAITTHGRVGTEAFF.

This clonotype was detected a few times. The V gene is TRBV4-1, the J gene TRBJ2-1, with 9 bases that match TRBD2. Germline V gene lookup returns CDR1 MGHRA and CDR2 YSYEKL. V shed 2 bases and J 8 bases; nucleotides not matched to a gene: 7. The CDR3 is made up of 15 amino acids. The CDR3 bases are TGCGCCAGCAGCCAAAGTAGCGGGAGTCTCGATGAGCAGTTCTTC. Its protein product is CASSQSSGSLDEQFF.

This clonotype was counted between two and nine times. J is TRBJ2-1 and V is TRBV4-1; possibly TRBD2 for D (5 bases). The CDR3 contains 13 residues. With 1 base removed from V and 8 bases from J, the gap between germline ends came to 9 bases. Germline assignment: CDR1 MGHRA and CDR2 YSYEKL. The CDR3 sequence is CASSQGRFDEQFF. CDR3 in DNA: TGCGCCAGCAGCCAAGGGAGGTTCGATGAGCAGTTCTTC.

The chain has TRBV5-4 and TRBJ2-7; 8 bases are shared with TRBD2. The CDR3 consists of 16 residues. Per the germline V gene, CDR1 is SGHNT and CDR2 is YYREEE (reference sequence). The trim removed 3 bases at V and 7 bases at J, leaving 15 bases unmatched. The CDR3 nucleotides read TGTGCCAGCAGCTCCGCGGGGGGCGGTTCCTACAATGAGCAGTACTTC. Its translation: CASSSAGGGSYNEQYF.

The V and J genes are TRBV30 and TRBJ1-2; D ambiguous. Trimming removed 3 bases from V and 4 bases from J, with 12 bases in between. The length of the CDR3 is 13 residues. CDR1 and CDR2 (germline): GTSNPN, SVGIG (reference sequence). For the CDR3, the DNA is TGTGCCTGGAGCTCAGGCGGATTCTATGGCTACACCTTC. This sequence encodes CAWSSGGFYGYTF. The full variable domain, completed using reference TRBV30 and TRBJ1-2, is SQTIHQWPATLVQPVGSPLSLECTVEGTSNPNLYWYRQAAGRGLQLLFYSVGIGQISSEVPQNLSASRPQDRQFILSSKKLLLSDSGFYLCAWSSGGFYGYTFGSGTRLTVV.

V and J are TRBV29-1 and TRBJ2-7, with 7 bases that match TRBD1. The V segment lost 4 bases and the J segment 4 bases; nucleotides outside the gene matches: 4. The germline gives CDR1 SQVTM, CDR2 ANQGSEA. The CDR3 spans 12 residues. The CDR3 nucleotides are TGCAGCGTTGGGGACAGACCTTACGAGCAGTACTTC. Translating gives CSVGDRPYEQYF.

This clonotype was found once. The DNA for the CDR3 is TGTGCCAGCAGTTACTCTAGGTGGTCGACAACTGGGCAGTTCTTC. Protein sequence: CASSYSRWSTTGQFF. The V call is TRBV6-5, the J call TRBJ2-1; no definite D call. Trimming stripped 0 bases from V and 12 bases from J, with 18 bases between. The CDR3 runs 15 residues. CDR1 and CDR2 from the germline V gene are MNHEY and SVGAGI.

To note about this clonotype: One junction end disagrees with the germline gene, perhaps due to a read error. This chain uses TRBV2 with TRBJ1-2; 8 bases fit TRBD1. The CDR3 is 15 amino acids. Germline CDR1 and CDR2: SNHLY and FYNNEI. CDR3 DNA: TGCGCCAGCAGTGAAGCAACTAGCGACAGGGGAGGCTACACCTTC. This encodes CASSEATSDRGGYTF.

The chain links TRBV12-3 or TRBV12-4 to TRBJ2-4; 10 positions match TRBD1. The V and J ends lost 6 bases and 0 bases, in that order; junction bases with no gene match: 5. The CDR3 length is 16 residues. The CDR3: CASRGTGALAKNIQYF. In DNA, the CDR3 is TGTGCCAGCAGAGGGACAGGGGCCCTAGCCAAAAACATTCAGTACTTC.

The gene calls are TRBV19 and TRBJ2-7, with 7 bases that match TRBD1. Germline CDR1 and CDR2: LNHDA and SQIVND (reference sequence). The junction had 9 bases not matched to a gene; V was cut back by 4 bases and J by 6 bases. The CDR3 spans 14 residues. The CDR3 sequence is CASSTRDRVSEQYF. CDR3 DNA: TGTGCCAGTAGTACCCGCGACAGGGTAAGCGAGCAGTACTTC.

The chain recombines TRBV30 with TRBJ2-3; D gene uncertain. V shed 3 bases and J shed 4 bases, with 17 bases lying between them. Germline V gene data show CDR1 as GTSNPN and CDR2 as SVGIG (reference sequence). This CDR3 has 15 residues. The CDR3 DNA follows: TGTGCCTGGAGGTCAGGCAACCTTAGTCCAGATACGCAGTATTTT. As protein: CAWRSGNLSPDTQYF.

The chain links TRBV5-1 to TRBJ2-7; a possible D gene is TRBD2 (6 bases). Trimming cost V 7 bases and J 3 bases, with 8 bases left between them. The CDR3 has 11 residues. Germline CDR1 is SGHRS and CDR2 is YFSETQ. The CDR3 loop is CASWGDYEQYF. The CDR3 nucleotides are TGCGCCAGCTGGGGGGACTACGAGCAGTACTTC.

The rearrangement joins TRBV29-1 to TRBJ1-1; 9 bases line up with TRBD1. CDR1 is SQVTM, CDR2 ANQGSEA, per germline. This CDR3 spans 13 amino acids. J was trimmed by 1 base and V by 6 bases; bases with no gene match: 3. The CDR3: CSVDRGQNTEAFF. The CDR3, as DNA: TGCAGCGTGGACAGGGGTCAGAACACTGAAGCTTTCTTT.

The CDR3 loop reads CASSRLGLTNEKLFF. The CDR3 DNA follows: TGTGCCAGCAGCCGGCTGGGGTTAACTAATGAAAAACTGTTTTTT. The chain uses TRBV5-6 and TRBJ1-4, with D unclear. Trimming left V 4 bases short and J 1 base short, with 11 bases between. The CDR3 spans 15 residues. Germline V gene data show CDR1 as SGHDT and CDR2 as YYEEEE.

The V call is TRBV9, the J call TRBJ2-7; maybe TRBD1 (6 bases). This CDR3 is 16 amino acids long. From germline, CDR1 is SGDLS and CDR2 YYNGEE. V shed 0 bases and J shed 0 bases, with 13 bases lying between them. In DNA form, the CDR3 reads TGTGCCAGCAGCGTAGCCGAGACAGGTTCCTCCTACGAGCAGTACTTC. It yields the protein CASSVAETGSSYEQYF. The complete variable domain, with remaining parts taken from reference TRBV9 and TRBJ2-7, reads DSGVTQTPKHLITATGQRVTLRCSPRSGDLSVYWYQQSLDQGLQFLIQYYNGEERAKGNILERFSAQQFPDLHSELNLSSLELGDSALYFCASSVAETGSSYEQYFGPGTRLTVT.

This chain joins TRBV5-1 and TRBJ2-7; 10 bases are a match to TRBD1. Germline V lookup: CDR1 SGHRS, CDR2 YFSETQ. The V and J ends lost 4 bases and 2 bases, in that order; junction bases with no gene match: 6. CDR3 length: 15 residues. DNA for the CDR3: TGCGCCAGCAGCAAATCCGGGACAGGGGCCTACGAGCAGTACTTC. This encodes CASSKSGTGAYEQYF.

V usage is TRBV30 and J usage is TRBJ2-3, with 7 positions matching TRBD1. Trimming at V came to 2 bases and at J to 8 bases, leaving 10 bases not matched to a gene. CDR3 length: 14 amino acids. Germline V CDR1 and CDR2: GTSNPN, SVGIG (reference sequence). In DNA, the CDR3 is TGTGCCTGGAGTCGCCGGGACAGACGGACTACGCAGTATTTT. Protein sequence: CAWSRRDRRTTQYF.

This clonotype was detected only a few times. The chain is built from TRBV5-1 and TRBJ2-7; no reliable D call. CDR3 length: 14 amino acids. Germline values: CDR1 SGHRS, CDR2 YFSETQ. The ends were cut back, 5 bases at V and 0 bases at J, with 12 bases in the middle. The CDR3 spells CASRPTVSSYEQYF. CDR3 DNA sequence: TGCGCCAGCAGACCCACAGTTTCCTCCTACGAGCAGTACTTC. Using reference TRBV5-1 and TRBJ2-7 for the parts outside the CDR3, the full variable domain is KAGVTQTPRYLIKTRGQQVTLSCSPISGHRSVSWYQQTPGQGLQFLFEYFSETQRNKGNFPGRFSGRQFSNSRSEMNVSTLELGDSALYLCASRPTVSSYEQYFGPGTRLTVT.

This clonotype was observed a handful of times. The chain joins TRBV29-1 to TRBJ2-3, with D uncertain. The CDR3 loop spans 13 amino acids. Deletions cut 4 bases from V and 2 bases from J, with 10 bases between. Germline CDR1 SQVTM, CDR2 ANQGSEA. For the CDR3, the DNA is TGCAGCGTTGGTCACAGACTCACAGATACGCAGTATTTT. Its translation: CSVGHRLTDTQYF.

This rearrangement joins TRBV11-2 to TRBJ2-1, with 7 positions matching TRBD2. V lost 1 base to trimming and J lost 4 bases; unmatched junction nucleotides: 13. CDR1 is SGHAT, CDR2 FQNNGV, per germline. The CDR3 spans 18 residues. The CDR3 protein is CASSLGWAGAAQYNEQFF. The CDR3 nucleotides read TGTGCCAGCAGCTTAGGGTGGGCGGGAGCCGCCCAATACAATGAGCAGTTCTTC. Supplemented by reference TRBV11-2 and TRBJ2-1, the full variable domain reads EAGVAQSPRYKIIEKRQSVAFWCNPISGHATLYWYQQILGQGPKLLIQFQNNGVVDDSQLPKDRFSAERLKGVDSTLKIQPAKLEDSAVYLCASSLGWAGAAQYNEQFFGPGTRLTVL.

To note about this clonotype: A much larger clone is a single base away; this may be a read error. CDR3 amino acids: CSAPQPTSYGYTF. CDR3 sequence (DNA): TGCAGTGCTCCCCAACCAACTAGCTATGGCTACACCTTC. The V call is TRBV20-1, the J call TRBJ1-2; D is unresolved. Germline values: CDR1 DFQATT, CDR2 SNEGSKA (reference sequence). The ends were cut back, 5 bases at V and 4 bases at J, with 14 bases in the middle. This CDR3 comprises 13 residues.

V is TRBV20-1 and J is TRBJ1-6; 9 bases line up with TRBD1. V lost 3 bases and J lost 7; bases outside the gene matches: 25. The V gene's germline CDR1 is DFQATT and CDR2 SNEGSKA (reference sequence). This CDR3 has 21 residues. The CDR3 loop is CSASLGTAGQGPRPSNSPLHF. The CDR3 DNA sequence: TGCAGTGCTAGTCTTGGAACGGCGGGACAGGGCCCTCGTCCATCCAATTCACCCCTCCACTTT.

A note on this clonotype: The germline gene is not matched at one end of the junction; a read error may be the cause. The chain employs TRBV5-1 and TRBJ2-3; D is unresolved. The CDR3 spans 12 residues. Germline-derived CDR1 and CDR2 are SGHRS and YFSETQ. CDR3 in DNA: TGCGCCAGCAGCTTGGGTAGAGATACGCGGTATTTT. Residues: CASSLGRDTRYF.

V is TRBV24-1 and J is TRBJ1-5; the D is unclear. CDR1 is KGHDR and CDR2 is SFDVKD in the germline V gene. This CDR3 region has 14 residues. V was trimmed by 4 bases and J by 4 bases, leaving 10 bases between them. CDR3: CATSDRIGNQPQHF. CDR3 coding DNA: TGTGCCACCAGTGACCGGATAGGGAATCAGCCCCAGCATTTT.

The chain uses TRBV4-2 and TRBJ1-2; D gene uncertain. Germline CDR1 and CDR2: LGHNA and YNFKEQ. The CDR3 consists of 16 residues. V was clipped by 4 bases and J by 7 bases, with 22 bases between them. The DNA for the CDR3 is TGTGCCAGCAGCCCTGCCGAAGGCAGCCTGGGGAGTGGCTACACCTTC. Its protein is CASSPAEGSLGSGYTF.

V usage is TRBV6-2 or TRBV6-3 and J usage is TRBJ2-7; 9 bases align to TRBD2. Unmatched junction bases numbered 5, after V lost 5 bases and J lost 6 bases. This CDR3 contains 13 residues. Germline loops: CDR1 MNHEY, CDR2 SVGEGT. The CDR3 here is CASSDGGGAEQYF. In nucleotides, the CDR3 is TGTGCCAGCAGTGACGGCGGGGGGGCCGAGCAGTACTTC.